This note documents a single T cell receptor beta chain sequence. The antigen is undetermined. Assay used: immunoSEQ multiplex PCR; TCRdb lists only in-frame clones, some missing. The sample carries fewer than 1.4 million clones, 75% to 85% recorded once. This sample was included in a study of shared clonotypes between healthy human individuals. Study-level results: Memory subsets generally showed smaller estimated richness than naive subsets did.

V dropped 1 base and J dropped 7; count of bases not matched to a gene: 9. Germline V gene lookup returns CDR1 KGHSH and CDR2 LQKENI. The CDR3 sequence is 17 residues long. The J gene is TRBJ1-4, the V gene TRBV18; 10 bases are a match to TRBD1. This sequence originates from a man aged 18 to 35 in good health. Some clones in this sample may be carry-over from other donors' samples. Specimen: memory CD4+ T cells from PBMCs. Subset defined: CD45RA-negative fraction. The CDR3 is CASSPQAYGTGVEKLFF. CDR3 DNA: TGTGCCAGCTCACCACAAGCGTATGGGACAGGGGTTGAAAAACTGTTTTTT. Variable domain in full (rest from reference TRBV18 and TRBJ1-4): NAGVMQNPRHLVRRRGQEARLRCSPMKGHSHVYWYRQLPEEGLKFMVYLQKENIIDESGMPKERFSAEFPKEGPSILRIQQVVRGDSAAYFCASSPQAYGTGVEKLFFGSGTQLSVL.